The present TCR beta chain was sequenced within a study of T cell responses to AZD1222 COVID-19 vaccine. Study-wide context: Analysis merged second doses at about 4 or about 12 weeks. Study-level findings and limits: In a largely white British group with more females than males, clonal diversity was possibly underestimated. Reportedly, nearly half of unique spike TCRs recognized epitopes outside B.1.351/B.1.1.7 mutations. CD4 TCRs linked to vaccination spanned spike, dominating at 160-218 and 743-854.

The V and J ends lost 6 bases and 2 bases, in that order; junction bases with no gene match: 7. Germline lookup yields CDR1 MNHEY and CDR2 SMNVEV (reference sequence). The CDR3 length is 15 residues. Assay: immunoSEQ multiplex PCR; the TCRdb copy retains only in-frame clones and omits some. The sample has 150,000 to 190,000 clones, 90% seen once; the top ten hold 1.5% to 2%. Regarding this clone: No antigen is known for it.

Source: peripheral blood, taken on day 0 of AZD1222 vaccination. The V gene is TRBV27, the J gene TRBJ2-1; 7 bases are a match to TRBD1. This clonotype originated in an adult in good health. CDR3 protein: CASRPRDSAYNEQFF. As DNA, the CDR3 is TGTGCCAGCAGACCCCGGGACAGTGCCTACAATGAGCAGTTCTTC.